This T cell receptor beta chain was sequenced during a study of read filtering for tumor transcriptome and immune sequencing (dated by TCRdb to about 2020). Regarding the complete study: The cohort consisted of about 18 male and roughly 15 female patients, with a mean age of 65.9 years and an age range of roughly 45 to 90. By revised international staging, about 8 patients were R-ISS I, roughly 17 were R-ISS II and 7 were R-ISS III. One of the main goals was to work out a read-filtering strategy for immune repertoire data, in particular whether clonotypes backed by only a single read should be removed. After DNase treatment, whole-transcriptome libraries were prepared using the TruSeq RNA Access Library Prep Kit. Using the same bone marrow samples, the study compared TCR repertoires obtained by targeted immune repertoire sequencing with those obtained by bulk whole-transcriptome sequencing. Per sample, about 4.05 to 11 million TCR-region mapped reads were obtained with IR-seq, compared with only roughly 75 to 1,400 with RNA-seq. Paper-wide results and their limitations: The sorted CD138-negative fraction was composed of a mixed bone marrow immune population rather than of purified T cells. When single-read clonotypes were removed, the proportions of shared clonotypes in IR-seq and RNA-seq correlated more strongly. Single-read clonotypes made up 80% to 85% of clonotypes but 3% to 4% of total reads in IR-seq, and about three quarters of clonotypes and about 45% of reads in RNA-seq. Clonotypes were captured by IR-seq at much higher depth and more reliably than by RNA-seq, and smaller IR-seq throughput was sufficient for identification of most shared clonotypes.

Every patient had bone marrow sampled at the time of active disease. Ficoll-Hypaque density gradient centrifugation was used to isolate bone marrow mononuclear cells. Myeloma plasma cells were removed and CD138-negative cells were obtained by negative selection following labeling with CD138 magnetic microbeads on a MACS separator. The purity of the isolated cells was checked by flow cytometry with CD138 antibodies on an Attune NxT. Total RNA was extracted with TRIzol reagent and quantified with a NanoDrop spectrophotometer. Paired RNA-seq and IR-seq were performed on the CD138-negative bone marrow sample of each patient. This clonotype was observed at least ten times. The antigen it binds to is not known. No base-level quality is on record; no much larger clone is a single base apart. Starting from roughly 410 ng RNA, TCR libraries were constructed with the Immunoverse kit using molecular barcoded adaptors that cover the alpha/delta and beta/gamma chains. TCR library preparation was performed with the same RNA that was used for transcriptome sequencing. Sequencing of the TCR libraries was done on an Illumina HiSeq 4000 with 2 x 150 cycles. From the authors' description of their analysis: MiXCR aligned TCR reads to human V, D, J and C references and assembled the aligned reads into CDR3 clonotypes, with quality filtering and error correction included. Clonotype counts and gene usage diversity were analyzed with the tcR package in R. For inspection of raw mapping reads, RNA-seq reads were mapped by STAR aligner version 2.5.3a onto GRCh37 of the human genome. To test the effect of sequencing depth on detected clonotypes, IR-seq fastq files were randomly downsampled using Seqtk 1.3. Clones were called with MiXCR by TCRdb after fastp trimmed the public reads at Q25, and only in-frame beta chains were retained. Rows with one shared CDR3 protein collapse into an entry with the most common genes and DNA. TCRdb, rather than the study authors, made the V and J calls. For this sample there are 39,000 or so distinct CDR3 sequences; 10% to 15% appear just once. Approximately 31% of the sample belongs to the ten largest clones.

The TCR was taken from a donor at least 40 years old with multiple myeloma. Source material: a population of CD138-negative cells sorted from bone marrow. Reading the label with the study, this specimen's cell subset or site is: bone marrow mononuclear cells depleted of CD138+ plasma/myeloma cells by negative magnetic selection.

CDR3 loop: CASSLSSETQYF. The DNA sequence reads TGTGCCAGCAGCTTGAGTTCGGAGACCCAGTACTTC. Recombination connected TRBV5-5 to TRBJ2-5, with the D gene call left open. V loses 1 base of germline sequence and J loses 5 bases, and the interval between the two ends is 6 bases. Based on the germline V gene (reference sequence), the CDR1 and CDR2 sequences are SGHKS and YYEKEE. The CDR3 goes from the cysteine to the phenylalanine over 12 residues. Only CDR3 DNA remains: 36 bases, in frame from the first base.